Following are 16 T cell receptor beta chains from one sample sequenced in a study of blood T cells in healthy people across ages. With a J-beta primer mix and a sample-barcoded 5' primer, a second PCR ran roughly 6 to 11 cycles. TCRdb re-analysed the 5' RACE reads in MiXCR, keeping a single row per CDR3 protein. The table has 750,000 to 950,000 distinct CDR3 sequences, 25% to 35% seen once. The sample was also linked to a second study, of T cells of mothers and their children.

What was sequenced was blood. These receptors all stem from a woman between 40 and 50 years old in good health.

This clonotype showed up just once. The chain is built from TRBV27 and TRBJ1-4; TRBD1 matches at 9 bases. The CDR3 contains 17 residues. The V gene's germline CDR1 is MNHEY and CDR2 SMNVEV (reference sequence). After removal of 1 base from V and 5 bases from J, the junction contained 8 bases not matched to a gene. The CDR3 DNA sequence: TGTGCCAGCAGTTTATTAACAGGGGGCTACTACAATGAAAAACTGTTTTTT. Its protein is CASSLLTGGYYNEKLFF.

Remarks on this clonotype: One end of the junction is discordant with germline, which a read error may explain. The CDR3 DNA reads TGTGCCAGCAATGCAGGGGGCACAGATACGCAATATTTT. Amino acids: CASNAGGTDTQYF. The chain carries TRBV12-3 or TRBV12-4 and TRBJ2-3, with TRBD1 matching over 8 bases. The CDR3 consists of 13 residues.

This clonotype was seen just once. It may be a read error: a sequence one base away is much more abundant. This rearrangement joins TRBV7-2 to TRBJ2-7, with a weak D call TRBD2 (6 bases). There are 15 residues in the CDR3. Looked up from germline, CDR1 is SGHTA and CDR2 is FQGNSA. The CDR3 protein is CGSSLGTSPSYEQYF. In DNA, the CDR3 is TGTGGCAGCAGCTTAGGAACTAGCCCCTCCTACGAGCAGTACTTC.

This clonotype came up a few times. Since a much larger clone is just one base distant, this may be a read error. The V gene is TRBV20-1, the J gene TRBJ2-5; no definite D call. The CDR3 has 11 amino acids. The germline V gene encodes CDR1 DFQATT and CDR2 SNEGSKA (reference sequence). Trimming removed 8 bases from V and 4 bases from J, with 11 bases in between. The CDR3: CSTPRVETQYF. The DNA for the CDR3 is TGCAGTACTCCCCGGGTAGAGACCCAGTACTTC.

This clonotype was observed a handful of times. The CDR3 DNA reads TGTGCCTGGAGTGTAGGAGGGGCGGGGGCCTACGAGCAGTACTTC. This sequence encodes CAWSVGGAGAYEQYF. The chain links TRBV30 to TRBJ2-7; 7 positions match TRBD2. The junction had 7 bases not matched to a gene; V was cut back by 0 bases and J by 2 bases. Germline V lookup: CDR1 GTSNPN, CDR2 SVGIG (reference sequence). The CDR3 runs to 15 residues.

This clonotype has a handful of counts. The chain combines TRBV7-8 with TRBJ1-2, with D tentatively TRBD1 (6 bases). Trimming left V 5 bases short and J 4 bases short, with 17 bases between. The CDR3 has 15 amino acids. CDR1 SGHVS and CDR2 FQNEAQ come from the germline V gene. CDR3 nucleotide sequence: TGTGCCAGCAGCCCAAACAGGGTGAAGTCCTATGGCTACACCTTC. It yields the protein CASSPNRVKSYGYTF.

The V gene is TRBV20-1, the J gene TRBJ2-7; no definite D call. V lost 0 bases and J 1 base, leaving 16 bases between the germline ends. Germline values: CDR1 DFQATT, CDR2 SNEGSKA (reference sequence). There are 16 residues in the CDR3. CDR3 loop: CSARETVSRRSYEQYF. Written as DNA, the CDR3 is TGCAGTGCTAGAGAAACGGTAAGCAGGCGGTCCTACGAGCAGTACTTC.

This rearrangement joins TRBV29-1 to TRBJ2-2, with TRBD1 as a possible D gene (7 bases). The CDR3 is 13 residues long. The germline gives CDR1 SQVTM, CDR2 ANQGSEA. V lost 8 bases, J lost 3 bases, and 13 bases lay in between. CDR3: CSIDREDTGELFF. In nucleotides, the CDR3 is TGCAGCATCGACAGGGAGGACACCGGGGAGCTGTTTTTT.

To note about this clonotype: A much larger clone sits a single nucleotide away, making a read error possible. The chain uses TRBV6-5 and TRBJ2-7; TRBD1 agrees at 8 bases. Unmatched junction bases numbered 12, after V lost 7 bases and J lost 4 bases. This CDR3 is 15 amino acids long. From germline, CDR1 is MNHEY and CDR2 SVGAGI. The CDR3 reads CASTSPGQGVYEQYF. The CDR3 region has the DNA TGTGCCAGCACTTCACCCGGACAGGGAGTTTACGAGCAGTACTTC.

The table lists this clonotype with a few counts. The rearrangement joins TRBV20-1 to TRBJ2-3; 7 bases fit TRBD2. J lost 2 bases, V lost 2 bases, and 10 bases had no gene match. This CDR3 contains 16 residues. Germline CDR1 is DFQATT and CDR2 is SNEGSKA (reference sequence). Here the CDR3 reads CSARPPRAGNTDTQYF. CDR3 nucleotides: TGCAGTGCTAGACCCCCCCGAGCGGGGAACACAGATACGCAGTATTTT.

This chain links TRBV9 with TRBJ2-1, with 10 bases fitting TRBD2. This CDR3 region has 15 residues. The germline CDR1 and CDR2 sequences are SGDLS and YYNGEE. V lost 0 bases, J lost 5 bases, and 2 bases stayed unmatched. The CDR3 here is CASSVDLAGDNEQFF. The CDR3, as DNA: TGTGCCAGCAGCGTAGACCTAGCGGGGGACAATGAGCAGTTCTTC.

The chain carries TRBV7-3 and TRBJ1-1; 7 positions match TRBD1. The CDR3 extends over 14 amino acids. Germline V gene sequence: CDR1 SGHTA, CDR2 FQGTGA. With V trimmed by 5 bases and J by 4 bases, 7 bases remained unmatched. The CDR3 nucleotides read TGTGCCAGCAGCACACAGGGGCCGGGCACTGAAGCTTTCTTT. Translated, it gives CASSTQGPGTEAFF. The full variable domain, with the rest looked up from reference TRBV7-3 and TRBJ1-1, is GAGVSQTPSNKVTEKGKYVELRCDPISGHTALYWYRQSLGQGPEFLIYFQGTGAADDSGLPNDRFFAVRPEGSVSTLKIQRTERGDSAVYLCASSTQGPGTEAFFGQGTRLTVV.

This chain joins TRBV27 and TRBJ1-6; D ambiguous. This CDR3 is 13 amino acids long. V was shortened by 4 bases and J by 8 bases, with 9 bases between the two germline ends. CDR1 and CDR2 from the germline V gene are MNHEY and SMNVEV (reference sequence). CDR3 in amino acids: CASSSGRHSPLHF. The CDR3 region has the DNA TGTGCCAGCAGTTCGGGCAGACATTCACCCCTCCACTTT.

The V and J genes are TRBV10-3 and TRBJ2-3; D possibly corresponds to TRBD1 (6 bases). The CDR3 has 13 amino acids. Germline V gene sequence: CDR1 ENHRY, CDR2 SYGVKD. V shed 6 bases and J shed 6 bases, with 13 bases lying between them. The CDR3, as DNA: TGTGCCATCAGCCTACAGGGCCTGGATACGCAGTATTTT. Its translation: CAISLQGLDTQYF.

The rearrangement joins TRBV7-9 to TRBJ2-1; TRBD2 agrees at 8 bases. V lost 2 bases to trimming and J lost 5 bases; unmatched junction nucleotides: 8. Germline CDR1 SEHNR, CDR2 FQNEAQ (reference sequence). The CDR3 spans 16 residues. Written as DNA, the CDR3 is TGTGCCAGCAGCTTAATCGGGAGGGGGGCCGACAATGAGCAGTTCTTC. This translates into CASSLIGRGADNEQFF.

This rearrangement joins TRBV7-2 to TRBJ2-1, with 9 nucleotides matching TRBD2. CDR3 length: 16 residues. Germline loops: CDR1 SGHTA, CDR2 FQGNSA. The junction had 7 bases not matched to a gene; V was cut back by 2 bases and J by 5 bases. The CDR3 spells CASSLMRGGVNNEQFF. The DNA of the CDR3 is TGTGCCAGCAGCTTAATGCGGGGGGGCGTCAACAATGAGCAGTTCTTC.